A few counts support the clone carrying this T cell receptor beta chain. Its antigen is undetermined. Making the TCR beta libraries involved quantitative 5'-RACE with molecular barcodes. TCRdb analysed the 5' RACE reads with MiXCR anew, one entry per CDR3 protein. The data show about 130,000 distinct CDR3 sequences, roughly an eighth seen once. The sample belongs to a study of CD8 T cells in ankylosing spondylitis. Study findings and constraints: CD8+ by phenotype, disease-linked clones were relatively rare in peripheral blood. According to the report, clones linked to the disease were significantly enriched in matched synovial fluid samples taken from ankylosing spondylitis patients.

Germline V gives CDR1 ENHRY, CDR2 SYGVKD. Trimming stripped 0 bases from V and 6 bases from J, with 11 bases between. The length of the CDR3 is 14 residues. This clonotype was obtained from a female donor with ankylosing spondylitis or in good health (not recorded which). Material for sequencing was blood, either unsorted or a sorted T cell fraction (not recorded which). The chain recombines TRBV10-3 with TRBJ1-2; D remains unclear. The CDR3 nucleotides are TGTGCCATCAGTGAGTCGGCAGGAGGCGATGGCTACACCTTC. Translating it yields CAISESAGGDGYTF.